The clone carrying this TCR beta chain has a handful of counts. The V gene end was trimmed by 4 bases and the J gene end by 3 bases; junction bases not matched to a gene: 9. The germline gives CDR1 SGHDT, CDR2 YYEEEE. The CDR3 is made up of 16 amino acids. This specimen belongs to a study of low-dose radiotherapy and immunotherapy resistance in tumors. Study in general: Individuals in Cohort 2 had 1 Gy per fraction every two weeks, adding up to 13 Gy over 26 weeks.

Time point specified: after trial treatment. The treatment is: LDRT plus nivolumab, ipilimumab, low-dose cyclophosphamide and aspirin (RACIN trial). The patients who were eligible all carried advanced solid tumors that lacked tumor-infiltrating lymphocytes, meaning the tumors were TIL-negative. A roughly 19-cycle PCR with a constant-region primer and V-primer adapter amplified TCRs. MiXCR, run by TCRdb on the reads, gives a single entry per CDR3 protein. Seen here are around 57,000 distinct CDR3 sequences, 33% observed once, and the top ten hold approximately 8.4%. The chain uses TRBV5-6 and TRBJ2-2, with 7 bases lining up with TRBD1. Here the sequenced sample was PBMCs, taken after low-dose radiotherapy plus immunotherapy. The source of this sequence is a male donor with rectosigmoid adenocarcinoma. CDR3 nucleotide sequence: TGTGCCAGCAGCGACGGGACAGCCACTTACACCGGGGAGCTGTTTTTT. Protein sequence: CASSDGTATYTGELFF. The whole variable domain, filled in from reference TRBV5-6 and TRBJ2-2, reads DAGVTQSPTHLIKTRGQQVTLRCSPKSGHDTVSWYQQALGQGPQFIFQYYEEEERQRGNFPDRFSGHQFPNYSSELNVNALLLGDSALYLCASSDGTATYTGELFFGEGSRLTVL.